This T cell receptor beta chain was identified in a study of Ad26.COV2.S vaccination and SARS-CoV-2 variants (dated by TCRdb to 2020 to 2023). At the level of the whole study: Vaccine-arm donors were drawn from COV1001, a multicentre, randomized, double-blind, placebo-controlled phase I-IIa trial of Ad26.COV2.S in healthy adults. Dosing of Ad26.COV2.S was intramuscular, at either 5x10^10 or 1x10^11 viral particles, delivered as one shot or as two shots spaced 56 days apart. The specificity and breadth of SARS-CoV-2-reactive T cell receptors after Ad26.COV2.S vaccination were assessed by TCRbeta repertoire sequencing. A total of 32 samples were included in the TCR-sequenced set, comprising approximately 20 Ad26.COV2.S vaccine recipients, 5 placebo recipients and 8 SARS-CoV-2 convalescent individuals. Participants in the trial were split at random into five groups of five each, receiving low-dose or high-dose Ad26.COV2.S once or twice, or else placebo on both occasions. Investigators remained blinded to trial group allocation during experiments and outcome assessment. Results and caveats for the whole study, not just this receptor: Comparable non-spike TCR breadth was observed between vaccine and placebo recipients, consistent with only spike being contained in the vaccine. Higher spike-specific TCR breadth was observed in Ad26.COV2.S recipients than in placebo recipients (P = 0.0014). After vaccination, spike-specific CD8+ and CD4+ T cell responses were reported to show substantial breadth. The authors noted that total T cell responses may have been underestimated by the TCR breadth and depth analyses. The study was not powered for comparison of responses between vaccine doses or regimens.

CDR3 length: 16 amino acids, cysteine to phenylalanine. Only the CDR3 DNA stays, 48 bases, in frame from base 1. CDR1 is given as SGHTA and CDR2 as FQGNSA, both from the germline V gene. Clipping removes 4 bases from V and 2 bases from J, with 11 as the unmatched junction base count. TCRbeta CDR3 regions were sequenced with the immunoSEQ Assay. After extraction, genomic DNA underwent amplification by bias-controlled multiplex PCR, followed by high-throughput sequencing. As for the authors' bioinformatics: To quantify the absolute abundance of each unique TCRbeta CDR3 region, sequences were collapsed and filtered. T cell fraction was estimated by normalizing TCRbeta template counts to usable DNA, with usable DNA measured through amplification of reference genes found in all nucleated cells. Repertoire TCRs were annotated as SARS-CoV-2-specific when V gene, CDR3 amino acid sequence and J gene were exactly matched to a known reactive TCR set. The reference SARS-CoV-2 TCR set was derived from MIRA and filtered for enrichment in COVID-19-positive ImmuneCODE repertoires, a step that removed public or cross-reactive TCRs. Using the MIRA antigens, annotated TCRs were further analysed by specific ORF or by position within an ORF. Breadth was defined as the number of annotated unique rearrangements divided by the total number of unique productive rearrangements, and depth was defined as the summed frequency of the annotated unique rearrangements. TCR breadth was compared between groups using two-sided Wilcoxon rank-sum tests. Sourced from immuneACCESS, this table was stored by TCRdb with only in-frame sequences that have V and J called. A share of the clones is absent; for the studies checked, an unresolved V gene accounts for under half, and the remainder has no known explanation. V and J calls and clone size are as listed in that table; D and trimming were resolved from the DNA. Present in this sample are hundreds of thousands of clones, roughly 84% of which were seen just once. Around 3.6% of the sample is held by the ten biggest clonotypes.

About this clone: Its antigen is unknown. Per-base quality was not reported, and no clone a single base away is much larger than it.

The intended sense of this specimen's treatment or condition label: some 20 received Ad26.COV2.S at low or high dose, single or two shots; about five received placebo; per-sample allocation not given. For vaccine and placebo recipients, repertoires were sequenced using samples collected on day 63 after the first injection. In Cohort 1b, more than 20 adults aged 18-55 years were enrolled at a single site in Boston, USA, between 29 July and 7 August 2020. Ad26.COV2.S consisted of a replication-incompetent adenovirus type 26 vector by which a prefusion-stabilized SARS-CoV-2 spike protein from the original Wuhan strain was expressed.

This material consisted of peripheral blood, taken in a trial of Ad26.COV2.S vaccine versus placebo. The chain was built from TRBV7-2 and TRBJ2-7; TRBD1 fits 7 bases in the junction. The receptor's source is a person between 18 and 60 years old who received the Ad26.COV2.S COVID-19 vaccine or a placebo. The sequence in DNA is TGTGCCAGCAGCTCGATCCCCGGGACAGCCACCTACGAGCAGTACTTC. Its protein reads: CASSSIPGTATYEQYF. Here the CDR3 is joined to the reference TRBV7-2 and TRBJ2-7 genes, and the full variable domain is: GAGVSQSPSNKVTEKGKDVELRCDPISGHTALYWYRQSLGQGLEFLIYFQGNSAPDKSGLPSDRFSAERTGGSVSTLTIQRTQQEDSAVYLCASSSIPGTATYEQYFGPGTRLTVT.